These 32 T cell receptor beta chains came from one sample sequenced in a study of T cells after posttransplantation cyclophosphamide. Sequenced by immunoSEQ multiplex PCR; TCRdb stores in-frame clones only, minus some. The table shows 14,000 or so clones, with 76% occurring only once. Sample: memory CD4+ T cells sorted from PBMCs. These receptors came from a middle-aged man.

The gene calls are TRBV25-1 and TRBJ2-3; 10 bases align to TRBD2. The CDR3 is 14 residues long. V gave up 5 bases and J gave up 5 bases; unmatched junction bases: 4. Germline CDR1 and CDR2: MGHDK and SYGVNS. CDR3 nucleotide sequence: TGTGCCAGCAGTCGAGCGGGGGGGCAAGATACGCAGTATTTT. The encoded protein is CASSRAGGQDTQYF.

V usage is TRBV5-4 and J usage is TRBJ2-4; D remains unclear. Looked up from germline, CDR1 is SGHNT and CDR2 is YYREEE (reference sequence). The CDR3 covers 14 residues. Trimming removed 3 bases at V and 5 bases at J, with 12 bases between. The CDR3 nucleotides read TGTGCCAGCAGCTCCCAATCGAGAGAAAACATTCAGTACTTC. Its protein product is CASSSQSRENIQYF.

V usage is TRBV5-4 and J usage is TRBJ2-5; D is uncertain. The CDR3 covers 13 residues. The V gene lost 5 bases and the J gene lost 5 bases, with 13 bases spanning the gap. In germline, CDR1 is SGHNT, CDR2 YYREEE (reference sequence). The CDR3 region is CASSRVKEETQYF. In nucleotides, the CDR3 is TGTGCCAGCAGTCGGGTGAAGGAGGAGACCCAGTACTTC.

This clone has more than one count but fewer than ten. This chain joins TRBV19 and TRBJ1-5, with a possible D match to TRBD1 (6 bases). Germline values: CDR1 LNHDA, CDR2 SQIVND (reference sequence). This CDR3 comprises 13 residues. Trimming cost V 4 bases and J 5 bases, with 9 bases left between them. The CDR3 region is CASSRTAYQPQHF. The CDR3 coding sequence is TGTGCCAGTAGTAGGACAGCTTATCAGCCCCAGCATTTT.

V and J are TRBV11-3 and TRBJ2-3; weak D call: TRBD2 (6 bases). This CDR3 has 16 residues. Trimming shortened V by 2 bases and J by 0 bases, and 12 bases separated the two germline ends. Per germline, CDR1 SGHNT and CDR2 YENEEA. For the CDR3, the DNA is TGTGCCAGCAGCTTAATCTGGGAGGCTAGCACAGATACGCAGTATTTT. Encoded protein: CASSLIWEASTDTQYF.

The chain links TRBV15 to TRBJ1-6; 8 bases are a match to TRBD1. J lost 8 bases, V lost 3 bases, and 6 bases had no gene match. This CDR3 is 15 amino acids long. From germline, CDR1 is LNHNV and CDR2 YYDKDF (reference sequence). The CDR3 here is CATSRARGLYSPLHF. DNA of the CDR3: TGTGCCACCAGCAGGGCCAGGGGGCTATATTCACCCCTCCACTTT.

This chain links TRBV28 with TRBJ1-5, with TRBD1 matching over 7 bases. Unmatched junction bases numbered 8, after V lost 7 bases and J lost 5 bases. The CDR3 has 14 amino acids. The germline V gene encodes CDR1 MDHEN and CDR2 SYDVKM. CDR3 protein: CASTLSRGYQPQHF. The CDR3 region has the DNA TGTGCCAGCACCCTAAGCAGGGGGTATCAGCCCCAGCATTTT.

This clone appeared a few times. DNA for the CDR3: TGTGCCAGCGGAAAGGACAGGGCCCTCGAAAAACTGTTTTTT. Translated, it gives CASGKDRALEKLFF. The chain recombines TRBV2 with TRBJ1-4; TRBD1 matches 8 bases. J lost 8 bases, V lost 8 bases, and 10 bases had no gene match. The CDR3 loop spans 14 amino acids. CDR1 is SNHLY and CDR2 is FYNNEI in the germline V gene.

The V call is TRBV6-1, the J call TRBJ1-5; tentatively, D is TRBD1 (6 bases). The V end was cut by 5 bases, the J end by 6 bases, with 11 bases between. Per the germline V gene, CDR1 is MNHNS and CDR2 is SASEGT. The CDR3 length is 13 residues. The CDR3 DNA is TGTGCCAGCAGTATTACAGGGAGTCAGCCCCAGCATTTT. Residues: CASSITGSQPQHF.

V usage is TRBV6-6 and J usage is TRBJ2-5; D is unresolved. Matching the DNA end better, TRBJ2-7 makes the J call doubtful. CDR1 and CDR2 from the germline V gene are MNHNY and SVGAGI (reference sequence). The length of the CDR3 is 11 residues. In DNA form, the CDR3 reads TGTGCCAGCAGTTGGCGGTACGAGCAGTACTTC. Protein product: CASSWRYEQYF.

V gene TRBV5-6 combines with J gene TRBJ1-2; TRBD1 might be the D (6 bases). CDR1 SGHDT and CDR2 YYEEEE come from the germline V gene. Trimming shortened V by 4 bases and J by 6 bases, and 10 bases separated the two germline ends. This CDR3 is built from 12 residues. CDR3 nucleotide sequence: TGTGCCAGCAGCCTATACAGGGATGGCTACACCTTC. As protein: CASSLYRDGYTF.

The chain links TRBV2 to TRBJ2-5; D unclear. Looked up from germline, CDR1 is SNHLY and CDR2 is FYNNEI. The length of the CDR3 is 12 residues. Between the trimmed V and J ends, which lost 4 bases and 7 bases, there was a span of 10 bases. In nucleotides, the CDR3 is TGTGCCAGCAGTGGGTCTAGTGGGACCCAGTACTTC. Amino acids: CASSGSSGTQYF.

The V call is TRBV7-8, the J call TRBJ2-3, with TRBD2 identical over 10 bases. V dropped 5 bases and J dropped 5; count of bases not matched to a gene: 16. There are 18 residues in the CDR3. Germline values: CDR1 SGHVS, CDR2 FQNEAQ. The CDR3 is CASSPYSGSGRARDTQYF. The CDR3 nucleotides are TGTGCCAGCAGCCCCTATTCCGGGAGCGGGAGGGCCAGAGATACGCAGTATTTT.

CDR3 protein: CASHWTGSSYEQYF. CDR3 bases: TGCGCCAGCCATTGGACAGGGAGCTCCTACGAGCAGTACTTC. The rearrangement uses TRBV10-1 and TRBJ2-7; TRBD1 matches 8 bases. Germline CDR1 WNHNN, CDR2 SYGVQD (reference sequence). The CDR3 sequence is 14 residues long. The V gene end was trimmed by 8 bases and the J gene end by 0 bases; junction bases not matched to a gene: 6.

The J gene is TRBJ1-6, the V gene TRBV7-6; 10 bases match TRBD1. CDR3 length: 15 residues. Per the germline V gene, CDR1 is SGHVS and CDR2 is FNYEAQ. Unmatched junction bases numbered 3, after V lost 0 bases and J lost 10 bases. This CDR3 reads CASSLAGQGLSPLHF. In DNA form, the CDR3 reads TGTGCCAGCAGCTTAGCGGGACAGGGGCTGTCACCCCTCCACTTT. Full variable domain (outside the CDR3, taken from reference TRBV7-6 and TRBJ1-6): GAGVSQSPRYKVTKRGQDVALRCDPISGHVSLYWYRQALGQGPEFLTYFNYEAQQDKSGLPNDRFSAERPEGSISTLTIQRTEQRDSAMYRCASSLAGQGLSPLHFGNGTRLTVT.

The rearrangement joins TRBV5-8 to TRBJ1-6; 9 bases map to TRBD1. Trimming took 4 bases from V and 9 from J; bases not matched to a gene: 8. There are 15 residues in the CDR3. Germline CDR1 and CDR2: SGHTS and YDEGEE. The CDR3 protein is CASSTAGQGFSPLHF. The CDR3 nucleotides are TGTGCCAGCAGCACCGCCGGACAGGGGTTTTCACCCCTCCACTTT. Combining the CDR3 with reference TRBV5-8 and TRBJ1-6 gives the whole variable domain EAGVTQSPTHLIKTRGQQATLRCSPISGHTSVYWYQQALGLGLQFLLWYDEGEERNRGNFPPRFSGRQFPNYSSELNVNALELEDSALYLCASSTAGQGFSPLHFGNGTRLTVT.

This sequence joins TRBV9 and TRBJ2-7; TRBD1 aligns across 8 bases. The junction had 10 bases not matched to a gene; V was cut back by 3 bases and J by 5 bases. This CDR3 has 15 residues. Germline V gene data show CDR1 as SGDLS and CDR2 as YYNGEE. CDR3 sequence reads: CASSASDRGVDEQYF. In nucleotides, the CDR3 is TGTGCCAGCAGCGCATCCGACAGGGGTGTTGACGAGCAGTACTTC.

The chain couples TRBV6-5 to TRBJ2-2; a weak D match, TRBD1 (5 bases). The CDR3 covers 15 residues. Trimming removed 4 bases from V and 3 bases from J, with 12 bases in between. Germline CDR1 is MNHEY and CDR2 is SVGAGI. CDR3 in amino acids: CASSFRASYTGELFF. In DNA form, the CDR3 reads TGTGCCAGCAGTTTCAGGGCATCCTACACCGGGGAGCTGTTTTTT.

This sequence joins TRBV5-1 and TRBJ1-1; the D gene is possibly TRBD1 (5 bases). The CDR3 is made up of 13 amino acids. The ends were cut back, 2 bases at V and 3 bases at J, with 8 bases in the middle. The germline V gene encodes CDR1 SGHRS and CDR2 YFSETQ. CDR3 sequence reads: CASSLGVDTEAFF. CDR3 in DNA: TGCGCCAGCAGCTTAGGGGTGGACACTGAAGCTTTCTTT. The complete variable domain, with remaining parts taken from reference TRBV5-1 and TRBJ1-1, reads KAGVTQTPRYLIKTRGQQVTLSCSPISGHRSVSWYQQTPGQGLQFLFEYFSETQRNKGNFPGRFSGRQFSNSRSEMNVSTLELGDSALYLCASSLGVDTEAFFGQGTRLTVV.

V gene TRBV14 combines with J gene TRBJ1-1; D gene unclear. Germline values: CDR1 SGHDN, CDR2 FVKESK. Trimming pared 1 base from V and 1 base from J, leaving 10 bases between. This CDR3 spans 15 amino acids. The CDR3 reads CASSQAPRSNTEAFF. CDR3 DNA sequence: TGTGCCAGCAGCCAAGCCCCTCGGTCGAACACTGAAGCTTTCTTT.

The chain couples TRBV29-1 to TRBJ2-2; D might be TRBD2 (7 bases). The CDR3 runs 16 residues. V was clipped by 6 bases and J by 2 bases, with 19 bases between them. Germline lookup yields CDR1 SQVTM and CDR2 ANQGSEA. CDR3 in amino acids: CSVSQPGGINTGELFF. The CDR3 bases are TGCAGCGTATCTCAACCGGGGGGCATTAACACCGGGGAGCTGTTTTTT.

This chain uses TRBV6-5 with TRBJ1-5, with D hard to call. There are 14 residues in the CDR3. The V end lost 7 bases, the J end lost 4 bases, and 14 bases lay between the germline ends. Germline CDR1 MNHEY, CDR2 SVGAGI. The CDR3: CASKPYGLNQPQHF. The CDR3 DNA reads TGTGCCAGCAAACCCTATGGGCTTAATCAGCCCCAGCATTTT.

The gene calls are TRBV11-2 and TRBJ2-1; D perhaps matches TRBD2 (7 bases). Trimming removed 8 bases at V and 1 base at J, with 15 bases between. The germline gives CDR1 SGHAT, CDR2 FQNNGV. The CDR3 length is 15 residues. CDR3 sequence (DNA): TGTGCCAGCGGGACCGCGGGGGCATCCTACAATGAGCAGTTCTTC. It codes for CASGTAGASYNEQFF.

The CDR3 DNA follows: TGCGCCAGCAGCTTACAGGGGAACCACAATGAGCAGTTCTTC. This sequence encodes CASSLQGNHNEQFF. This chain links TRBV5-1 with TRBJ2-1; 7 nucleotides match TRBD1. Germline assignment: CDR1 SGHRS and CDR2 YFSETQ. The CDR3 covers 14 residues. V gave up 2 bases and J gave up 5 bases; unmatched junction bases: 4. Complete variable domain (other parts from reference TRBV5-1 and TRBJ2-1): KAGVTQTPRYLIKTRGQQVTLSCSPISGHRSVSWYQQTPGQGLQFLFEYFSETQRNKGNFPGRFSGRQFSNSRSEMNVSTLELGDSALYLCASSLQGNHNEQFFGPGTRLTVL.

V is TRBV5-1 and J is TRBJ2-3, with D tentatively TRBD2 (5 bases). The CDR3 totals 16 residues. Germline V gene lookup returns CDR1 SGHRS and CDR2 YFSETQ. V was shortened by 1 base and J by 2 bases, with 14 bases between the two germline ends. CDR3 amino acids: CASSLSGRPTTDTQYF. CDR3 sequence (DNA): TGCGCCAGCAGCTTGTCGGGGAGACCCACCACAGATACGCAGTATTTT.

The chain joins TRBV6-5 to TRBJ2-3; weak D call: TRBD1 (6 bases). The germline V gene encodes CDR1 MNHEY and CDR2 SVGAGI. This CDR3 contains 14 residues. V was trimmed by 5 bases and J by 5 bases, leaving 14 bases between them. CDR3 loop: CASSPGGPEDTQYF. DNA for the CDR3: TGTGCCAGCAGTCCTGGGGGCCCGGAAGATACGCAGTATTTT.

The rearrangement uses TRBV2 and TRBJ1-2, with D perhaps TRBD1 (5 bases). Looked up from germline, CDR1 is SNHLY and CDR2 is FYNNEI. V lost 2 bases to trimming and J lost 4 bases, with 8 bases between them. This CDR3 has 13 amino acids. This chain's CDR3 is CASSEQGSYGYTF. The CDR3 DNA follows: TGTGCCAGCAGTGAACAGGGCTCCTATGGCTACACCTTC.

This clone showed up just once. J is TRBJ1-1 and V is TRBV29-1; D is possibly TRBD1 (5 bases). This CDR3 is built from 11 residues. The germline CDR1 and CDR2 sequences are SQVTM and ANQGSEA. The V and J ends lost 7 bases and 3 bases respectively, with 9 bases between them. The CDR3 here is CSGGTDTEAFF. The CDR3, as DNA: TGCAGCGGCGGGACGGACACTGAAGCTTTCTTT. Variable domain in full (rest from reference TRBV29-1 and TRBJ1-1): SAVISQKPSRDICQRGTSLTIQCQVDSQVTMMFWYRQQPGQSLTLIATANQGSEATYESGFVIDKFPISRPNLTFSTLTVSNMSPEDSSIYLCSGGTDTEAFFGQGTRLTVV.

Here the CDR3 DNA reads TGTGCCAGCAGCCCCGAGGGTAGCATTGGAAACACCATATATTTT. Its protein product is CASSPEGSIGNTIYF. The chain has TRBV11-3 and TRBJ1-3, with D uncertain. This CDR3 comprises 15 residues. Deletions cut 5 bases from V and 3 bases from J, with 14 bases between. The germline V gene has CDR1 SGHNT and CDR2 YENEEA.

This chain connects TRBV11-3 to TRBJ2-3; weak D call: TRBD2 (7 bases). The germline V gene has CDR1 SGHNT and CDR2 YENEEA. The germline V and J ends were trimmed by 5 bases and 3 bases, with 18 bases remaining between them. There are 16 residues in the CDR3. Written as DNA, the CDR3 is TGTGCCAGCAGCCTTGGGGGGGGGCGCGGGACAGATACGCAGTATTTT. This translates into CASSLGGGRGTDTQYF.

V and J are TRBV5-6 and TRBJ2-5; weak D call: TRBD1 (5 bases). CDR1 and CDR2 from the germline V gene are SGHDT and YYEEEE. The CDR3 totals 15 residues. Trimming pared 4 bases from V and 4 bases from J, leaving 17 bases between. CDR3 in amino acids: CASSVQGVLIETQYF. CDR3 nucleotide sequence: TGTGCCAGCAGCGTGCAAGGGGTTCTGATAGAGACCCAGTACTTC.

The chain joins TRBV28 to TRBJ2-7, with no clear D. This CDR3 comprises 14 residues. The V gene lost 3 bases and the J gene lost 0 bases, with 9 bases spanning the gap. Germline assignment: CDR1 MDHEN and CDR2 SYDVKM. The CDR3 DNA reads as TGTGCCAGCAGTTTCGTCCTAAGCTCCTACGAGCAGTACTTC. Translation: CASSFVLSSYEQYF.